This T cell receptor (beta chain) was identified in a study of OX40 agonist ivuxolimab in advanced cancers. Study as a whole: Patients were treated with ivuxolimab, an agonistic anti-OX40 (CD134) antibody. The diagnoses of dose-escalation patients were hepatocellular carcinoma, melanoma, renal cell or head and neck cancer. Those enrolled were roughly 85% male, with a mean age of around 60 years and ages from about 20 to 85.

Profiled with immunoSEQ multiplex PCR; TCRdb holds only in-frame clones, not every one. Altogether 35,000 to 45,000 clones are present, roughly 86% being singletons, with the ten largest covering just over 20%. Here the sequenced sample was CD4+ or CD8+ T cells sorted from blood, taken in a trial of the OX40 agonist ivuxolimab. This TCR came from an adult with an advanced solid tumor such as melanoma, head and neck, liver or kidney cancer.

The CDR3 DNA is TGCGCCAGCAGCCAAGGACAGGGAGTTCAGCCCCAGCATTTT. Translating it yields CASSQGQGVQPQHF. The chain has TRBV4-1 and TRBJ1-5; 7 nucleotides line up with TRBD1. The CDR3 totals 14 residues. Trimming cost V 1 base and J 6 bases; bases outside gene matches: 3. CDR1 is MGHRA and CDR2 is YSYEKL in the germline V gene.